The 9 T cell receptor beta chains in this list originate from one sample, sequenced in a study of post-analysis software for immune sequencing data. Study-level results: TRBV5-6, TRBV5-1 and TRBV20-1 were among a handful of TRBV segments more frequent in patients than controls.

The library was made from cDNA and included unique molecular identifiers. One entry per CDR3 protein, called by TCRdb with MiXCR from the PCR reads. The profile shows about 820,000 distinct CDR3 sequences, around 53% of them singletons. Their target antigens are unknown. The sample taken for sequencing was blood. These receptors were taken from a girl aged 10-17 years with multiple sclerosis.

The chain is built from TRBV18 and TRBJ2-1, with no clear D. V dropped 0 bases and J dropped 8 bases, with 8 bases sitting between them. The germline CDR1 and CDR2 sequences are KGHSH and LQKENI. The CDR3 totals 13 residues. The CDR3 sequence is CASSPPEVDEQFF. In DNA form, the CDR3 reads TGTGCCAGCTCACCACCAGAGGTCGATGAGCAGTTCTTC.

J is TRBJ2-7 and V is TRBV10-3; D possibly corresponds to TRBD2 (6 bases). The DNA end favors TRBJ2-5, so the J call may be wrong. Germline V lookup: CDR1 ENHRY, CDR2 SYGVKD. The CDR3 contains 16 residues. The CDR3 protein is CAISEGDPLGGETQYF. The CDR3 DNA reads as TGTGCCATCAGTGAGGGAGACCCACTGGGAGGAGAGACCCAGTACTTC.

This clonotype was detected only a few times. The rearrangement joins TRBV9 to TRBJ2-7; D gene uncertain. The CDR3 sequence is 16 residues long. Trimming cost V 4 bases and J 5 bases, with 22 bases left between them. Per the germline V gene, CDR1 is SGDLS and CDR2 is YYNGEE. The CDR3 here is CASSKGTTHPYNEQYF. CDR3 bases: TGTGCCAGCAGCAAGGGAACGACCCATCCTTATAACGAGCAGTACTTC.

This clonotype has at least ten counts. This chain links TRBV18 with TRBJ2-7, with unresolved D. Germline V CDR1 and CDR2: KGHSH, LQKENI. The CDR3 extends over 13 amino acids. V was clipped by 0 bases and J by 9 bases, with 12 bases between them. In nucleotides, the CDR3 is TGTGCCAGCTCACCACCGCAAGGCTTCGGGCAGTACTTC. Its translation is CASSPPQGFGQYF.

The chain joins TRBV11-3 to TRBJ2-5; D ambiguous. The CDR3 contains 13 residues. Germline CDR1 is SGHNT and CDR2 is YENEEA. Trimming stripped 4 bases from V and 7 bases from J, with 13 bases between. This CDR3 is CASSSTDVGTQYF. CDR3 coding DNA: TGTGCCAGCAGCTCCACAGACGTCGGGACCCAGTACTTC.

In this sample, this clonotype turned up a few times. J is TRBJ2-7 and V is TRBV20-1, with D perhaps TRBD1 (6 bases). CDR1 DFQATT and CDR2 SNEGSKA come from the germline V gene (reference sequence). Between the trimmed V and J ends, which lost 3 bases and 4 bases, there was a span of 19 bases. This CDR3 comprises 15 residues. CDR3 loop: CSASLGRGFGYEQYF. The CDR3 DNA reads as TGCAGTGCTAGTTTGGGCAGGGGATTCGGGTACGAGCAGTACTTC.

This chain links TRBV27 with TRBJ2-5, with 8 bases matching TRBD2. The last part of the DNA fits TRBJ2-7 better; the J call may be wrong. Germline V gene lookup returns CDR1 MNHEY and CDR2 SMNVEV (reference sequence). CDR3 size: 15 residues. CDR3 nucleotides: TGTGCCAGCAGTTTTACGGGGGGGCCGATGAACGAGCAGTACTTC. Its protein product is CASSFTGGPMNEQYF.

For this clonotype: This may come from a read error, since a much larger clone is one base off. The chain combines TRBV2 with TRBJ1-2; D uncertain. V dropped 4 bases and J dropped 4 bases, with 7 bases sitting between them. Germline values: CDR1 SNHLY, CDR2 FYNNEI. CDR3 length: 12 amino acids. CDR3 sequence (DNA): TGTGCCAGCAGTGCCGACATCTATGGCTACACCTTC. This translates into CASSADIYGYTF. Filled out from reference TRBV2 and TRBJ1-2, the complete variable domain reads EPEVTQTPSHQVTQMGQEVILRCVPISNHLYFYWYRQILGQKVEFLVSFYNNEISEKSEIFDDQFSVERPDGSNFTLKIRSTKLEDSAMYFCASSADIYGYTFGSGTRLTVV.

The sample holds a few counts of this clonotype. This chain connects TRBV29-1 to TRBJ2-7, with 7 bases fitting TRBD1. The DNA end is a closer match to TRBJ2-5, so the J assignment may be wrong. From germline, CDR1 is SQVTM and CDR2 ANQGSEA. The CDR3 covers 13 residues. The CDR3 protein is CSVEPDREETQYF. CDR3 bases: TGCAGCGTTGAACCAGACAGGGAAGAGACCCAGTACTTC.